Here is one T cell receptor (beta chain) with its context. The antigen is unknown. The data were taken from a study of shared clonotypes between healthy human individuals. At the level of the study: There were three CD4 naive, three CD4 memory, two CD8 naive and one CD8 memory plates per donor.

Germline V gene data show CDR1 as WSHSY and CDR2 as SAAADI. This CDR3 spans 15 amino acids. V shed 3 bases and J shed 3 bases, with 12 bases lying between them. Some 30,000 T cell genomes (approximately 180 ng DNA) went into each sorted-subset replicate. Sequencing was performed with immunoSEQ multiplex PCR; in TCRdb, only in-frame clones are kept and a portion is missing. Found here are some 1,400,000 clones, approximately 96% of them singletons; the top ten hold roughly 1.2%. General observations from the study: Among donors, clonotype sharing was expected to be affected by sequencing depth.

The rearrangement links TRBV10-2 to TRBJ1-5; D is possibly TRBD1 (5 bases). The clonotype originates from a man aged 25 to 40 in good health. Sequencing used naive CD4+ T cells sorted from blood. Subset noted: CD45RA+ positively selected. In DNA form, the CDR3 reads TGCGCCAGCAGTGAAGTGGGGGGGGTCAATCAGCCCCAGCATTTT. Translated: CASSEVGGVNQPQHF.